The clone carrying this T cell receptor (beta chain) showed up just a few times. The sample comes from a study of T cell repertoires in cytomegalovirus infection. Each CDR3 protein gets one entry after TCRdb re-called the reads with MiXCR. The profile shows 500,000 to 600,000 distinct CDR3 sequences, approximately 17% of them singletons. Germline-derived CDR1 and CDR2 are MNHEY and SVGAGI. Trimming removed 5 bases at V and 0 bases at J, with 17 bases between. CDR3 size: 17 residues. V gene TRBV6-5 combines with J gene TRBJ1-3; D possibly corresponds to TRBD1 (5 bases). The sample was CD8+ T cells from PBMCs. The source of this sequence is a human donor in good health (CMV status not recorded). Some clones in this sample may be carry-over from other donors' samples. This CDR3 reads CASSPPGGAASGNTIYF. The CDR3 DNA reads as TGTGCCAGCAGTCCGCCCGGAGGGGCGGCCTCTGGAAACACCATATATTTT.